This TCR beta chain was identified in a study of blood T cell repertoires in COVID-19. Overall study: There were acute and convalescent COVID-19 samples, and they came from the United States, Italy and Spain. From T cells, B-cell-depleted T cells, or PBMCs came the material, which was cDNA or gDNA.

Germline CDR1 and CDR2: SGHDT and YYEEEE. CDR3 length: 16 amino acids. J lost 1 base, V lost 4 bases, and 2 bases had no gene match. Original processing methods: Nucleated cell number was recorded as an estimate derived from reference gene primer amplification. Using immunoSEQ multiplex PCR, the repertoire was profiled, and TCRdb retains in-frame clones only, with some absent. The V and J calls and clone size come from that table; D and trimming were worked out from the DNA. The sample lists roughly 290,000 clones, roughly four fifths occurring once. This sequence was found in a person between 70 and 80 years old with COVID-19, enrolled during active disease. The V gene is TRBV5-6, the J gene TRBJ1-6, with 10 bases lining up with TRBD1. Sequencing was carried out using peripheral blood. The CDR3 DNA reads as TGTGCCAGCAGCGGGGACAGGGGATCCTATAATTCACCCCTCCACTTT. As protein: CASSGDRGSYNSPLHF.